This entry features one T cell receptor (beta chain) sequence. Its antigen is unknown. It was with 60 Vbeta and 13 Jbeta primers that the PCR ran. This table comes from immunoSEQ multiplex PCR, and its TCRdb copy is limited to in-frame clones, with some not included. The data show approximately 160,000 clones, roughly three quarters seen once. These data are taken from a study of cytomegalovirus exposure and HLA in healthy donors. General study results and limits: Some highly shared sequence variants likely arose as a pipeline artifact.

In germline, CDR1 is SGHRS, CDR2 YFSETQ. CDR3 size: 12 residues. The V and J ends lost 2 bases and 1 base respectively, with 2 bases between them. The origin of this receptor is a woman aged 45-59 years in good health and CMV-seropositive. The chain employs TRBV5-1 and TRBJ2-3; D unresolved. Sequenced material: PBMCs. The DNA of the CDR3 is TGCGCCAGCAGCTTCGGCACAGATACGCAGTATTTT. This encodes CASSFGTDTQYF.